These 2 T cell receptor beta chains share one sample of origin, sequenced in a study of CD8 T cells in Susac syndrome. Roughly 0.45 to 1 ug RNA was reverse transcribed with random hexamers. TCRdb independently ran MiXCR on the immunoSEQ multiplex PCR reads; one entry per CDR3 protein. The table records under 95,000 distinct CDR3 sequences, roughly 94% of them present only once. Source material: CD8+ T cells from PBMCs. Source of these receptors: a human donor with Susac syndrome.

The J gene is TRBJ2-7, the V gene TRBV7-6, with D tentatively TRBD1 or TRBD2 (5 bases each). Germline values: CDR1 SGHVS, CDR2 FNYEAQ. There are 13 residues in the CDR3. Trimming cost V 6 bases and J 2 bases, with 11 bases left between them. The CDR3 nucleotides read TGTGCCAGCAGTTACGGGGCGACCTACGAGCAGTACTTC. This codes for CASSYGATYEQYF.

The CDR3 sequence is CASSLSGGEGGANVLTF. The CDR3 nucleotides are TGCGCCAGCAGCTTGAGCGGTGGCGAGGGTGGGGCCAACGTCCTGACTTTC. The chain combines TRBV5-1 with TRBJ2-6; maybe TRBD2 (5 bases). This CDR3 spans 17 amino acids. The V and J ends lost 1 base and 3 bases respectively, with 14 bases between them. Per germline, CDR1 SGHRS and CDR2 YFSETQ.